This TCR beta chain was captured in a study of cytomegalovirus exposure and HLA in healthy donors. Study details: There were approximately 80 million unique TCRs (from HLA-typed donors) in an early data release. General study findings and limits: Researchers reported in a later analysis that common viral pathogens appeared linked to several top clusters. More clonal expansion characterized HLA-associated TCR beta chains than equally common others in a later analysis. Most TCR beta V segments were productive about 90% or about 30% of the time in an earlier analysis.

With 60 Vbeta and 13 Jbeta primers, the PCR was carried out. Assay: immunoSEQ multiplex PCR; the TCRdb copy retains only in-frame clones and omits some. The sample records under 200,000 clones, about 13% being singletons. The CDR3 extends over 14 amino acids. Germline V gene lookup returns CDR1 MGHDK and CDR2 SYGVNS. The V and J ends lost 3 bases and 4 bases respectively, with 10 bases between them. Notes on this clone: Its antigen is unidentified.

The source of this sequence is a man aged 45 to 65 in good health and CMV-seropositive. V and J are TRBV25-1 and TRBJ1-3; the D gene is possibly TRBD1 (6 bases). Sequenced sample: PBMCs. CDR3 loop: CASSDTGLGNTIYF. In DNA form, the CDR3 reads TGTGCCAGCAGTGACACAGGGTTGGGAAACACCATATATTTT. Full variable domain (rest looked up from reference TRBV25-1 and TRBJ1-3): EADIYQTPRYLVIGTGKKITLECSQTMGHDKMYWYQQDPGMELHLIHYSYGVNSTEKGDLSSESTVSRIRTEHFPLTLESARPSHTSQYLCASSDTGLGNTIYFGEGSWLTVV.